The next 2 T cell receptor beta chains were all read from a single sample in a study of T cells in Graves' hyperthyroidism and ophthalmopathy. The source material, RNA transcripts, was used to amplify TCR beta CDR3 regions. The primer set for the first-round RT-PCR of the TCR CDR3 was HTBI. TCRdb itself ran the multiplex PCR reads through MiXCR, one entry per CDR3 protein. Of under 750,000 distinct CDR3 sequences detected, approximately 18% appear once; the ten largest clones hold about a sixth. Sequenced: blood. These receptors all stem from a woman aged 50 to 60 with Graves' hyperthyroidism that later progressed to Graves' ophthalmopathy.

This clonotype was counted ten times or more. The chain employs TRBV5-1 and TRBJ2-1; the match to TRBD2 covers 8 bases. Germline CDR1 is SGHRS and CDR2 is YFSETQ. This CDR3 has 13 amino acids. Trimming cost V 6 bases and J 5 bases; bases outside gene matches: 4. DNA of the CDR3: TGCGCCAGCACCCGCGGGGGGAACAATGAGCAGTTCTTC. Translating it yields CASTRGGNNEQFF.

This clonotype was seen repeatedly, ten times or more. The chain couples TRBV18 to TRBJ2-3; 9 positions agree with TRBD1. With V trimmed by 8 bases and J by 6 bases, 12 bases remained unmatched. The CDR3 is 15 residues long. Per germline, CDR1 KGHSH and CDR2 LQKENI. The CDR3 DNA follows: TGTGCCAGCGCGGATGGACAGGGGTTGTTGGATACGCAGTATTTT. Residues: CASADGQGLLDTQYF.